A selection of T cell receptor beta chains follows, all from one sample in a study of spatial heterogeneity in lung cancer. From the 5' RACE reads, TCRdb called clonotypes with MiXCR, one entry per CDR3 protein. The sample has fewer than 4,000 distinct CDR3 sequences, around a tenth seen once. The specimen was lung tumor tissue, collected at surgery. The receptor set was obtained from a male donor with early-stage non-small cell lung cancer. The CDR3 runs from the conserved cysteine through the conserved F or W. Fields, in order: J gene, D gene, V gene, clone size, CDR3 length, CDR3 DNA, CDR3 protein. A D gene is named only where the DNA matches it firmly. Size is omitted from some rows. Given values are once, few, many or a class for expanded clones.

j_gene: TRBJ1-5
d_gene: NA
v_gene: TRBV12-3/TRBV12-4
abundance: medium-sized
len: 15
CDR3nt: TGTGCCAGCAGTGTTACCTCAGGGATGGTTCAGCCCCAGCATTTT
CDR3aa: CASSVTSGMVQPQHF

j_gene: TRBJ1-3
d_gene: NA
v_gene: TRBV20-1
abundance: medium-sized
len: 14
CDR3nt: TGCAGTGCTAGAGGAAGTGGGACTGGAAACACCATATATTTT
CDR3aa: CSARGSGTGNTIYF

j_gene: TRBJ1-5
d_gene: NA
v_gene: TRBV6-2/TRBV6-3
abundance: large
len: 14
CDR3nt: TGTGCCAGCAGTTCCGGGGGCTTTAATCAGCCCCAGCATTTT
CDR3aa: CASSSGGFNQPQHF

j_gene: TRBJ2-7
d_gene: NA
v_gene: TRBV11-2
abundance: medium-sized
len: 14
CDR3nt: TGTGCCAGCAGCTTAGAGTACCAGGGCTACGAGCAGTACTTC
CDR3aa: CASSLEYQGYEQYF

j_gene: TRBJ2-1
d_gene: TRBD1
v_gene: TRBV6-1
abundance: medium-sized
len: 17
CDR3nt: TGTGCCAGCAAAGTAGGGCCGGGACAGGGGCTACCCAATGAGCAGTTCTTC
CDR3aa: CASKVGPGQGLPNEQFF

j_gene: TRBJ2-5
d_gene: TRBD1
v_gene: TRBV28
abundance: many
len: 17
CDR3nt: TGTGCCAGCAGTTTAAATGGGCTGGGCAGGGGGCAAGAGACCCAGTACTTC
CDR3aa: CASSLNGLGRGQETQYF

j_gene: TRBJ1-1
d_gene: TRBD1
v_gene: TRBV29-1
abundance: NA
len: 12
CDR3nt: TGCAGCGTGCACAGGGGAGGGACTGAAGCTTTCTTT
CDR3aa: CSVHRGGTEAFF

j_gene: TRBJ1-5
d_gene: TRBD1
v_gene: TRBV6-5
abundance: few
len: 12
CDR3nt: TGTGCCAGCAGCAGACAGGGAGAGCCCCAGCATTTT
CDR3aa: CASSRQGEPQHF

j_gene: TRBJ2-7
d_gene: TRBD2
v_gene: TRBV3-1
abundance: large
len: 14
CDR3nt: TGTGCCAGCAGCCAGGGACTAGCGGGGTACGAGCAGTACTTC
CDR3aa: CASSQGLAGYEQYF

j_gene: TRBJ2-7
d_gene: NA
v_gene: TRBV29-1
abundance: many
len: 12
CDR3nt: TGCAGCGTTGTCAGGGAACCCTACGAGCAGTACTTC
CDR3aa: CSVVREPYEQYF

j_gene: TRBJ2-3
d_gene: TRBD2
v_gene: TRBV7-9
abundance: many
len: 17
CDR3nt: TGTGCCAGCAGCCTCGGACTAGCGGGAGCTAGGACAGATACGCAGTATTTT
CDR3aa: CASSLGLAGARTDTQYF

j_gene: TRBJ2-2
d_gene: NA
v_gene: TRBV5-1
abundance: many
len: 14
CDR3nt: TGCGCCAGCACACAGGCTCAACGTGCCGGGGAGCTGTTTTTT
CDR3aa: CASTQAQRAGELFF

j_gene: TRBJ2-5
d_gene: NA
v_gene: TRBV6-2/TRBV6-3
abundance: medium-sized
len: 12
CDR3nt: TGTGCCAGCAGTCGACTCGGGGAGACCCAGTACTTC
CDR3aa: CASSRLGETQYF

j_gene: TRBJ2-1
d_gene: TRBD2
v_gene: TRBV9
abundance: NA
len: 16
CDR3nt: TGTGCCAGCAGCGCCTATGGGCGGGAGGCCGCCAATGAGCAGTTCTTC
CDR3aa: CASSAYGREAANEQFF

j_gene: TRBJ1-6
d_gene: NA
v_gene: TRBV7-9
abundance: many
len: 15
CDR3nt: TGTGCCAGCAGCTGGGACTCCTTGTGGAATTCACCCCTCCACTTT
CDR3aa: CASSWDSLWNSPLHF

j_gene: TRBJ2-2
d_gene: NA
v_gene: TRBV7-2
abundance: NA
len: 13
CDR3nt: TGTGCCAGCAGCCTGTCCCTCACCGGGGAGCTGTTTTTT
CDR3aa: CASSLSLTGELFF

j_gene: TRBJ2-7
d_gene: TRBD2
v_gene: TRBV7-2
abundance: NA
len: 16
CDR3nt: TGTGCCAGCAGCCGGACTAGCGGGGGCCCTTCCTACGAGCAGTACTTC
CDR3aa: CASSRTSGGPSYEQYF

j_gene: TRBJ1-2
d_gene: NA
v_gene: TRBV9
abundance: NA
len: 16
CDR3nt: TGTGCCAGCAGCCCATTGATAGGGCAGGGGAACTATGGCTACACCTTC
CDR3aa: CASSPLIGQGNYGYTF

j_gene: TRBJ1-2
d_gene: NA
v_gene: TRBV12-3/TRBV12-4
abundance: many
len: 15
CDR3nt: TGTGCCAGCAGTTTAAAGGGACGGGGAATCTATGGCTACACCTTC
CDR3aa: CASSLKGRGIYGYTF

j_gene: TRBJ2-1
d_gene: NA
v_gene: TRBV27
abundance: many
len: 16
CDR3nt: TGTGCCAGCAGTTGGCGTGGGATAGGGGCCTACAATGAGCAGTTCTTC
CDR3aa: CASSWRGIGAYNEQFF

j_gene: TRBJ1-3
d_gene: TRBD1
v_gene: TRBV6-5
abundance: NA
len: 16
CDR3nt: TGTGCCAGCAGTTACGGTACACAGGGGTGGAAGAACACCATATATTTT
CDR3aa: CASSYGTQGWKNTIYF

j_gene: TRBJ2-5
d_gene: NA
v_gene: TRBV3-1
abundance: few
len: 12
CDR3nt: TGTGCCAGCAGCCAACACGTGGAGACCCAGTACTTC
CDR3aa: CASSQHVETQYF

j_gene: TRBJ1-1
d_gene: NA
v_gene: TRBV10-3
abundance: medium-sized
len: 21
CDR3nt: TGTGCCATCAGGGGGGAGTGGCCTTCCTCTTGGACTCAGCTATGGGACACTGAAGCTTTCTTT
CDR3aa: CAIRGEWPSSWTQLWDTEAFF

j_gene: TRBJ2-3
d_gene: NA
v_gene: TRBV5-1
abundance: many
len: 15
CDR3nt: TGCGCCAGCAGCTTGGACCAGGGGAGGACAGATACGCAGTATTTT
CDR3aa: CASSLDQGRTDTQYF

j_gene: TRBJ2-7
d_gene: NA
v_gene: TRBV28
abundance: NA
len: 14
CDR3nt: TGTGCCAGCAGTTTAGATAGCGGACCGTACGAGCAGTACTTC
CDR3aa: CASSLDSGPYEQYF

j_gene: TRBJ1-5
d_gene: NA
v_gene: TRBV6-1
abundance: medium-sized
len: 13
CDR3nt: TGTGCCAGCAGAGGACTGAGCAATCAGCCCCAGCATTTT
CDR3aa: CASRGLSNQPQHF